This is a list of T cell receptor beta chains from one sample in a study of chemoradiotherapy in HPV16-positive cancers. Data came from immunoSEQ multiplex PCR; TCRdb stores just in-frame clones and leaves some out. The profile covers about 20,000 clones, with more than 75% appearing a single time and roughly 3.7% taken by the ten largest. This sample comprised blood, obtained from a patient who underwent chemoradiotherapy. These TCRs come from a human donor with HPV-associated anogenital cancer. Each CDR3 is given with its conserved first and last residue. The order of the fields is CDR3 protein, V gene, clone size, J gene. Not all rows give a size; the values are once, few, many and, for expanded clones, a class.

CASSSTGTGKNALGYTF	TRBV5-6	few	TRBJ1-2
CASGRQGNSPLHF	TRBV27	few	TRBJ1-6
CASSEYGQQFF	TRBV25-1	.	TRBJ2-1
CASSASTVAKPAFF	TRBV2	.	TRBJ1-1
CASSLTENTIYF	TRBV9	.	TRBJ1-3
CASSPLWGQGLRANEKLFF	TRBV7-9	.	TRBJ1-4
CASSLALAGRVEQFF	TRBV7-9	.	TRBJ2-1
CASSFEGLEGQYF	TRBV7-2	.	TRBJ2-4
CSARVGYEQYF	TRBV20-1	.	TRBJ2-7
CASSQVSRGEKLFF	TRBV4-3	.	TRBJ1-4
CASSLGLADEQFF	TRBV7-2	.	TRBJ2-1
CASTRQVDQPQHF	TRBV7-2	.	TRBJ1-5
CASSKAECFWTGGNSPLHF	TRBV21-1	.	TRBJ1-6
CASSYYQSNQPQHF	TRBV6-5	.	TRBJ1-5
CSVPGTGNTEAFF	TRBV29-1	.	TRBJ1-1
CASSDWGQPQHF	TRBV27	once	TRBJ1-5
CASSEQENQPQHF	TRBV6-4	.	TRBJ1-5
CASSSIPRYEQYF	TRBV14	.	.
CASSHSSYEQYF	TRBV14	.	TRBJ2-7
CASSLWQGAAGELFF	TRBV7-3	.	TRBJ2-2
CSVESYNEQFF	TRBV29-1	.	TRBJ2-1
CASSGSGTGNNEQYF	TRBV9	.	TRBJ2-7
CATSRDFDGYTF	TRBV15	.	TRBJ1-2
CASSLESRGTEAFF	TRBV7-9	.	TRBJ1-1
CASSSRTGWNYGYTF	TRBV11-2	.	TRBJ1-2
CASSSRALIYEQYF	TRBV7-2	.	TRBJ2-7
CASSLLRTGELFF	TRBV5-6	.	TRBJ2-2
CASSYSKQGARTPLHF	TRBV6-5	.	TRBJ1-6
CASSEVSGLVGEQFF	TRBV6-4	.	TRBJ2-1
CASSLRTGSYTF	TRBV5-8	few	TRBJ1-2
CASSPNDRGGPNQYF	TRBV18	once	TRBJ2-7
CASSLDLQTTYEQYF	TRBV5-4	.	TRBJ2-7
CASGFTASGANVLTF	TRBV6-5	.	TRBJ2-6
CASTPGGWGNQPQHF	TRBV19	.	TRBJ1-5
CASSPQGGPEKLFF	TRBV4-3	.	TRBJ1-4
CASSPNRMQGGTEAFF	TRBV4-3	.	TRBJ1-1
CSVVGDRNTGELFF	TRBV29-1	.	TRBJ2-2
CASSEGGQGFEKLFF	TRBV6-1	.	TRBJ1-4
CASSLVSGGGQPQHF	TRBV5-8	.	TRBJ1-5
CASTERMRGYTF	TRBV7-2	.	TRBJ1-2
CASSPLTKNYGYTF	TRBV27	.	TRBJ1-2